Below are 21 T cell receptor beta chains sequenced from a single sample in a study of cytomegalovirus exposure and HLA in healthy donors. In the PCR, 60 Vbeta and 13 Jbeta primers were used. The protocol was immunoSEQ multiplex PCR, while the TCRdb copy is restricted to in-frame clones and leaves out a portion. Of some 140,000 clones in the sample, 60% to 75% are singletons; the top ten hold about 3%. The sequenced material came from PBMCs. The receptors come from a man aged 18 to 35 in good health and CMV-seronegative.

Here the CDR3 reads CASSLGGAGAETQYF. DNA for the CDR3: TGTGCCAGCAGCCTTGGCGGAGCGGGGGCTGAGACCCAGTACTTC. The chain recombines TRBV2 with TRBJ2-5; 8 nucleotides agree with TRBD2. The germline V gene encodes CDR1 SNHLY and CDR2 FYNNEI. The CDR3 is 15 residues long. Trimming removed 6 bases from V and 5 bases from J; junction bases left unmatched: 11.

This chain joins TRBV9 and TRBJ1-1; no clear D gene. CDR1 is SGDLS and CDR2 is YYNGEE in the germline V gene. CDR3 length: 14 amino acids. V lost 3 bases and J lost 0, with 9 bases in between. CDR3 sequence: CASSGGGMNTEAFF. CDR3 nucleotides: TGTGCCAGCAGCGGTGGAGGGATGAACACTGAAGCTTTCTTT.

The CDR3, as DNA: TGTGCCAGCAGTGAGGCGGATAGCAATCAGCCCCAGCATTTT. Translating gives CASSEADSNQPQHF. This chain connects TRBV6-1 to TRBJ1-5; the D is unclear. The V end lost 3 bases, the J end lost 0 bases, and 6 bases lay between the germline ends. The CDR3 extends over 14 amino acids. Germline assignment: CDR1 MNHNS and CDR2 SASEGT.

The chain links TRBV6-1 to TRBJ1-2; 8 positions agree with TRBD1. This CDR3 spans 16 amino acids. Germline CDR1 MNHNS, CDR2 SASEGT. The junction had 10 bases not matched to a gene; V was cut back by 1 base and J by 6 bases. The CDR3 nucleotides are TGTGCCAGCAGTGAAGGCGGACAGGGACTTGCGGATGGCTACACCTTC. Translating it yields CASSEGGQGLADGYTF.

V and J are TRBV12-5 and TRBJ2-1, with 7 nucleotides matching TRBD2. The CDR3 runs to 14 residues. V trimming: 3 bases; J trimming: 8 bases; junction bases outside the gene matches: 7. From germline, CDR1 is LGHNT and CDR2 FRNRAP. The CDR3 nucleotides are TGTGCTAGTGGTTTCCCGGGGGGTCAGGATGAGCAGTTCTTC. It codes for CASGFPGGQDEQFF.

This clone was recorded a few times. This chain uses TRBV6-1 with TRBJ2-1; no reliable D call. Germline V lookup: CDR1 MNHNS, CDR2 SASEGT. The V and J ends lost 1 base and 9 bases respectively, with 13 bases between them. This CDR3 has 14 residues. CDR3 sequence (DNA): TGTGCCAGCAGTGAAGTTAAGATTACACCTGAGCAGTTCTTC. This sequence encodes CASSEVKITPEQFF.

V is TRBV6-6 and J is TRBJ1-6, with unresolved D. Trimming shortened V by 5 bases and J by 13 bases, and 15 bases separated the two germline ends. This CDR3 comprises 13 residues. CDR1 and CDR2 (germline): MNHNY, SVGAGI (reference sequence). CDR3: CASSHRGIRPLHF. In DNA form, the CDR3 reads TGTGCCAGCAGTCACCGGGGAATTCGGCCCCTCCACTTT.

J is TRBJ2-3 and V is TRBV7-2; possible D gene TRBD2, 6 bases. This CDR3 is built from 15 residues. V was clipped by 2 bases and J by 0 bases, with 9 bases between them. Per germline, CDR1 SGHTA and CDR2 FQGNSA. CDR3 nucleotides: TGTGCCAGCAGCTTATATGGACTAAGCACAGATACGCAGTATTTT. Translating gives CASSLYGLSTDTQYF.

This clone has only one observation. This chain uses TRBV30 with TRBJ1-1; 8 bases map to TRBD1. With 4 bases clipped from V and 4 bases from J, the junction kept 5 bases outside the gene matches. CDR3 length: 13 amino acids. Per the germline V gene, CDR1 is GTSNPN and CDR2 is SVGIG (reference sequence). The CDR3 DNA reads TGTGCCTGGACCCATACAGGGGGCACTGAAGCTTTCTTT. Amino acid sequence: CAWTHTGGTEAFF.

This clone has just one count. The rearrangement links TRBV2 to TRBJ2-7; TRBD2 matches 9 bases. J was trimmed by 4 bases and V by 10 bases; bases with no gene match: 5. CDR3 size: 12 residues. Germline V gene data show CDR1 as SNHLY and CDR2 as FYNNEI. The CDR3 region is CATTSGFYEQYF. The CDR3 nucleotides are TGTGCCACCACTAGCGGGTTTTACGAGCAGTACTTC.

The chain is built from TRBV9 and TRBJ2-3; D is undetermined. With 0 bases removed from V and 0 bases from J, the gap between germline ends came to 8 bases. The CDR3 consists of 15 residues. CDR1 and CDR2 from the germline V gene are SGDLS and YYNGEE. In nucleotides, the CDR3 is TGTGCCAGCAGCGTAGACCACAGAAGCACAGATACGCAGTATTTT. It encodes CASSVDHRSTDTQYF.

The chain uses TRBV5-1 and TRBJ1-1; possibly TRBD1 for D (5 bases). The CDR3 is 15 residues long. Germline values: CDR1 SGHRS, CDR2 YFSETQ. V lost 3 bases and J 1 base, leaving 13 bases between the germline ends. DNA for the CDR3: TGCGCCAGCAGCTCCGCCAGACAGTCGAACACTGAAGCTTTCTTT. Its translation: CASSSARQSNTEAFF.

V gene TRBV29-1 combines with J gene TRBJ1-1; 7 bases are a match to TRBD1. V lost 6 bases, J lost 1 base, and 11 bases stayed unmatched. The germline CDR1 and CDR2 sequences are SQVTM and ANQGSEA. There are 15 residues in the CDR3. The chain's CDR3 is CSVRDSIHPNTEAFF. Here the CDR3 DNA reads TGCAGCGTGCGGGACAGCATTCACCCGAACACTGAAGCTTTCTTT.

This rearrangement joins TRBV30 to TRBJ1-5; D remains unclear. The germline V gene has CDR1 GTSNPN and CDR2 SVGIG (reference sequence). The CDR3 has 12 amino acids. Deletions cut 1 base from V and 9 bases from J, with 10 bases between. The CDR3 bases are TGTGCCTGGAGTGGGACGGAGGGGCCCCAGCATTTT. The encoded protein is CAWSGTEGPQHF.

This chain links TRBV4-3 with TRBJ2-7; 8 nucleotides line up with TRBD1. CDR3 length: 16 residues. V gave up 1 base and J gave up 4 bases; unmatched junction bases: 9. Germline V lookup: CDR1 LGHNA, CDR2 YSLEER. The CDR3 nucleotides read TGCGCCAGCAGCCAAGCATGGGGAGACAGGGGATACGAGCAGTACTTC. Its translation is CASSQAWGDRGYEQYF.

The chain combines TRBV6-5 with TRBJ1-5, with 7 bases that match TRBD1. Germline trimming cut 6 bases from V and 7 bases from J; bases unmatched to any gene: 12. Germline assignment: CDR1 MNHEY and CDR2 SVGAGI. The CDR3 extends over 15 amino acids. The CDR3 bases are TGTGCCAGCAGCCCCGGACAGGAACTGTGGCAGCCCCAGCATTTT. Protein product: CASSPGQELWQPQHF.

A few counts support this clone. The chain carries TRBV5-4 and TRBJ1-2; 11 bases match TRBD1. This CDR3 has 14 residues. Trimming removed 5 bases from V and 7 bases from J; junction bases left unmatched: 7. The germline V gene has CDR1 SGHNT and CDR2 YYREEE (reference sequence). The CDR3 nucleotides read TGTGCCAGCAGAGCAGGGACAGGGGGTCGTGGCTACACCTTC. The encoded protein is CASRAGTGGRGYTF. Variable domain in full (rest from reference TRBV5-4 and TRBJ1-2): ETGVTQSPTHLIKTRGQQVTLRCSSQSGHNTVSWYQQALGQGPQFIFQYYREEENGRGNFPPRFSGLQFPNYSSELNVNALELDDSALYLCASRAGTGGRGYTFGSGTRLTVV.

The CDR3 reads CASRETSGGTAYNEQFF. As DNA, the CDR3 is TGTGCCAGCAGGGAGACTAGCGGGGGGACTGCCTACAATGAGCAGTTCTTC. The V call is TRBV2, the J call TRBJ2-1; the match to TRBD2 covers 13 bases. V shed 6 bases, J shed 2 bases, and the junction held 7 bases outside the gene matches. Germline assignment: CDR1 SNHLY and CDR2 FYNNEI. This CDR3 has 17 amino acids.

The chain employs TRBV19 and TRBJ2-5, with D hard to call. Germline CDR1 and CDR2: LNHDA and SQIVND (reference sequence). Deletions cut 6 bases from V and 7 bases from J, with 15 bases between. There are 13 residues in the CDR3. The CDR3 coding sequence is TGTGCCAGTAGCATTTCCAGTTCAGGGACCCAGTACTTC. Translation: CASSISSSGTQYF.

Concerning this clone: This CDR3 fails to terminate in the conserved phenylalanine or tryptophan, so it likely reflects a read error. The chain combines TRBV6-6 with TRBJ1-5, with D hard to call. The germline V gene has CDR1 MNHNY and CDR2 SVGAGI (reference sequence). This CDR3 is built from 15 residues. V was cut by 0 bases and J by 11 bases, with 17 bases left in between. CDR3 protein: CASSYSGQTGAAQHL. Here the CDR3 DNA reads TGTGCCAGCAGTTACTCGGGTCAGACCGGAGCGGCCCAGCATCTT.

This chain joins TRBV4-3 and TRBJ2-7, with TRBD1 matching 10 bases. There are 18 residues in the CDR3. Germline CDR1 LGHNA, CDR2 YSLEER. V trimming: 1 base; J trimming: 0 bases; junction bases outside the gene matches: 9. In DNA, the CDR3 is TGCGCCAGCAGCCAAGCCGGGGACAGGGGCCCTTTCTCCTACGAGCAGTACTTC. This sequence encodes CASSQAGDRGPFSYEQYF.